This entry is about one T cell receptor (beta chain). This CDR3 is built from 14 residues. In germline, CDR1 is DFQATT, CDR2 SNEGSKA (reference sequence). Trimming pared 5 bases from V and 6 bases from J, leaving 18 bases between. These data come from a study of blood T cells in healthy people across ages. It was with a sample-barcoded 5' primer and a J-beta primer mix that a second PCR of roughly 7 to 12 cycles was run. MiXCR, applied by TCRdb to the 5' RACE reads, yields one record per CDR3 protein. This sample yields fewer than 900,000 distinct CDR3 sequences, of which approximately 39% are seen a single time; roughly 19% belongs to the top ten.

Sequenced material: blood. The source is a woman aged 60 to 75 in good health. This chain uses TRBV20-1 with TRBJ2-3; possible D gene TRBD2, 5 bases. DNA for the CDR3: TGCAGTGCTGTTGGGAGCGGCCGTGGGGATACGCAGTATTTT. Its translation is CSAVGSGRGDTQYF.